This T cell receptor (beta chain) was sequenced for a study of T-cell reconstitution after alpha-beta-depleted transplantation in children. Ten or more counts support this clonotype. Germline V CDR1 and CDR2: SGHTA, FQGNSA. The CDR3 totals 14 residues. Unique molecular identifiers were incorporated during preparation of the TCRbeta library. TCRdb re-called the PCR reads with MiXCR, one entry per CDR3 protein. The sample comprises about 340,000 distinct CDR3 sequences, about a tenth of which are singletons, and 2% to 2.5% rests with the top ten. The chain combines TRBV7-2 with TRBJ2-3; TRBD2 matches at 8 bases. The receptor comes from a human donor who donated a stem cell graft to a child with acute lymphoblastic leukemia. The specimen comprised PBMCs from the stem cell graft donor, sampled from the stem cell graft. The chain's CDR3 is CASRRAGGSDTQYF. The CDR3 nucleotides read TGTGCTTCTCGTCGGGCGGGAGGATCAGATACGCAGTATTTT.